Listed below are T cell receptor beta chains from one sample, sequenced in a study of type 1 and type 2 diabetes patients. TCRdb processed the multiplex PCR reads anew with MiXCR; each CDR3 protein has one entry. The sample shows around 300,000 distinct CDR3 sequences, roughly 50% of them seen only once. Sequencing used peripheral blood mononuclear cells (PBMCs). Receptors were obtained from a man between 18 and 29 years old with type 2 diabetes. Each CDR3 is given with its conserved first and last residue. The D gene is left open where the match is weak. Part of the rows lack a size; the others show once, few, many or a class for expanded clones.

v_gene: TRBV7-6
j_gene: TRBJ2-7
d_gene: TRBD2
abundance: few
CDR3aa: CASSQGTSRTYEQYF
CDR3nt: TGTGCCAGCAGCCAGGGGACTAGCCGAACCTACGAGCAGTACTTC

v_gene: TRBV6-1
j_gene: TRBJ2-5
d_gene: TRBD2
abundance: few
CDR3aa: CASSELAGEQETQYF
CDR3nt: TGTGCCAGCAGTGAACTAGCGGGGGAACAAGAGACCCAGTACTTC

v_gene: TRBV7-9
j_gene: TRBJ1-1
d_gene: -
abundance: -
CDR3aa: CASSLDTNTESFF
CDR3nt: TGTGCCAGCAGCTTAGACACAAACACTGAATCTTTCTTT

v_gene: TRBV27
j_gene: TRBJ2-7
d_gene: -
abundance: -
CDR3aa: CASRSTPGDAFHEQYF
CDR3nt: TGTGCCAGCAGATCCACACCAGGGGATGCATTTCACGAGCAGTACTTC

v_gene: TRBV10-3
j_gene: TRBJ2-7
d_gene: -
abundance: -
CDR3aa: CAISESPGGSYEQYF
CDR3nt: TGTGCCATCAGTGAGTCGCCCGGGGGCTCCTACGAGCAGTACTTC

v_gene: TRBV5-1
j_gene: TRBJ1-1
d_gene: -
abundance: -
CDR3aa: CASSPGTDNTEAFF
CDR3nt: TGCGCCAGCAGCCCTGGGACGGACAACACTGAAGCTTTCTTT

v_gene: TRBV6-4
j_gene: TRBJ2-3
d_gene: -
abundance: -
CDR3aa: CASSEGASTDTQYF
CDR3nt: TGTGCCAGCAGTGAAGGTGCGAGCACAGATACGCAGTATTTT

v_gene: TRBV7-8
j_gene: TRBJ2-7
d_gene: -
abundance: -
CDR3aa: CASSSGLSRSYEQYF
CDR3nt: TGTGCCAGCAGCTCCGGACTATCCCGCTCCTACGAGCAGTACTTC

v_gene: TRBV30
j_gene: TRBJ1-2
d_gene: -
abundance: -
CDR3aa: CAWSVDFNVREGYGYTF
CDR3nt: TGTGCCTGGAGTGTCGACTTTAATGTCAGGGAGGGCTATGGCTACACCTTC

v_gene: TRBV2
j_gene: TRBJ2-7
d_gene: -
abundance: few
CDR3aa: CASRGDRWEQYF
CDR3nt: TGTGCCAGCAGGGGAGACCGTTGGGAGCAGTACTTC

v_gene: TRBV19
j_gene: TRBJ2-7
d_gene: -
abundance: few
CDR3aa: CASSSDRLSSYEQYF
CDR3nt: TGTGCCAGTAGTTCCGACAGATTAAGCTCCTACGAGCAGTACTTC

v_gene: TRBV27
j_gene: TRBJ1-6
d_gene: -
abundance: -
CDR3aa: CASSYTGTINSPLHF
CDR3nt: TGTGCCAGCAGTTATACCGGGACAATCAATTCACCCCTCCACTTT

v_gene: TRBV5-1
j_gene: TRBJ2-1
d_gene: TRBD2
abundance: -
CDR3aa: CASSRTSGRADGEQFF
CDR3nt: TGCGCCAGCAGTAGGACTAGCGGGAGGGCAGACGGTGAGCAGTTCTTC

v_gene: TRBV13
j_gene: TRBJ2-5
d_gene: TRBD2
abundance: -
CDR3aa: CASSLVSKRGETQCF
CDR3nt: TGTGCCAGCAGCTTAGTTTCAAAGCGGGGCGAGACCCAGTGCTTC

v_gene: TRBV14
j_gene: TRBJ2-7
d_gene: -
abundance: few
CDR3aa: CASSPQGNTGHEQYF
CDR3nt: TGTGCCAGCAGCCCCCAGGGAAACACTGGCCACGAGCAGTACTTC

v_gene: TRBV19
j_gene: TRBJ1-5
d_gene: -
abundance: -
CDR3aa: CASSSFLRQANNQPQHF
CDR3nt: TGTGCCAGTAGTAGCTTTCTTAGACAGGCGAACAATCAGCCCCAGCATTTT

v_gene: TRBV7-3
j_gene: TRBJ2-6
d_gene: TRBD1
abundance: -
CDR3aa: CASSHLGTGGYVHHSGANVLTF
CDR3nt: TGTGCCAGCAGCCATCTGGGGACAGGGGGCTATGTCCATCACTCTGGGGCCAACGTCCTGACTTTC

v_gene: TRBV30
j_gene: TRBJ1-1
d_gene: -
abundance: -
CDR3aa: CAWKEGLNTEAFF
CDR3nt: TGTGCCTGGAAGGAGGGGCTGAACACTGAAGCTTTCTTT

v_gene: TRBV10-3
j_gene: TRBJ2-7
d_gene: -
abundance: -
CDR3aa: CAISESRYRNYEQYF
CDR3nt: TGTGCCATCAGTGAGTCCCGGTACAGAAACTACGAGCAGTACTTC

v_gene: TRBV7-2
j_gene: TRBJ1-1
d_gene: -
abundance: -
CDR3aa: CASRGYRQTNTEAFF
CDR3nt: TGTGCCAGCAGGGGATACCGACAGACGAACACTGAAGCTTTCTTT

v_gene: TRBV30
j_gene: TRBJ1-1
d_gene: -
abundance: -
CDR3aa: CAWKFEGWAEAFF
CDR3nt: TGTGCCTGGAAATTTGAGGGTTGGGCTGAAGCTTTCTTT

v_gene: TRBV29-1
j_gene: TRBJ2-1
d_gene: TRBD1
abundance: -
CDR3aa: CSVQGALLTLNNEQFF
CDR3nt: TGCAGCGTGCAGGGGGCTCTCCTTACATTAAACAATGAGCAGTTCTTC

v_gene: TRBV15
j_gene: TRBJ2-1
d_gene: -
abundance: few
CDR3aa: CATSREKYNEQFF
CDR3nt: TGTGCCACCAGCAGAGAAAAGTACAATGAGCAGTTCTTC

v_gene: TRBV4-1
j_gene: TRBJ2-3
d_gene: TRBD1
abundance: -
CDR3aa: CASSQRQGATDTQYF
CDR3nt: TGCGCCAGCAGTCAAAGGCAGGGGGCCACAGATACGCAGTATTTT

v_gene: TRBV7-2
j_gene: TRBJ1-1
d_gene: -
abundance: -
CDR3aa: CASSRTALNTEAFF
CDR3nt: TGTGCCAGCAGCAGGACAGCCCTGAACACTGAAGCTTTCTTT

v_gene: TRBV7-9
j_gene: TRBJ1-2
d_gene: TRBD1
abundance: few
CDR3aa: CASSLATRDRVHGYTF
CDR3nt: TGTGCCAGCAGCTTAGCTACCCGGGACAGGGTCCATGGCTACACCTTC

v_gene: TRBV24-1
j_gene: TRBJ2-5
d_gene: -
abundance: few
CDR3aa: CATSDPSRGETQYF
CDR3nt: TGTGCCACCAGTGACCCATCGAGGGGAGAGACCCAGTACTTC

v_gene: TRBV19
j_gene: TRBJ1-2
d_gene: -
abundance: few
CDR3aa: CASSIAGLASRGYTF
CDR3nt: TGTGCCAGTAGTATAGCGGGATTAGCATCGAGGGGCTACACCTTC

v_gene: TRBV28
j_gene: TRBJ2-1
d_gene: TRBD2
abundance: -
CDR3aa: CASSLPAGLAAFGEQFF
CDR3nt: TGTGCCAGCAGTTTGCCTGCGGGACTAGCGGCCTTTGGAGAGCAGTTCTTC

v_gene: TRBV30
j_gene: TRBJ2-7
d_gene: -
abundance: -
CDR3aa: CAWSVQSAVSGLYEQYF
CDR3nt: TGTGCCTGGAGTGTACAATCTGCCGTATCAGGGTTGTACGAGCAGTACTTC